The next 19 T cell receptor beta chains were all read from a single sample in a study of blood T cell repertoires in COVID-19. The repertoire was sequenced with immunoSEQ multiplex PCR; TCRdb's copy has only in-frame clones and lacks some. The sample consists of about 340,000 clones, 80% to 90% of them appearing once. Sample: peripheral blood. All receptors derive from a woman between 50 and 59 years old with COVID-19, enrolled during active disease.

CDR3 sequence: CASSLGDRAANEKLFF. DNA for the CDR3: TGTGCCAGCAGCTTAGGGGACAGGGCTGCTAATGAAAAACTGTTTTTT. This chain links TRBV11-2 with TRBJ1-4; 9 bases map to TRBD1. J gave up 3 bases and V 1 base, and 3 bases lay outside the gene matches. The CDR3 is made up of 16 amino acids. Looked up from germline, CDR1 is SGHAT and CDR2 is FQNNGV.

The chain couples TRBV7-8 to TRBJ1-1; 7 nucleotides align to TRBD1. The trim removed 3 bases at V and 0 bases at J, leaving 1 base unmatched. The CDR3 sequence is 14 residues long. Germline assignment: CDR1 SGHVS and CDR2 FQNEAQ. The CDR3 DNA reads TGTGCCAGCAGCTTGGGACAGATGAACACTGAAGCTTTCTTT. Protein sequence: CASSLGQMNTEAFF.

This clone was observed once. This chain links TRBV7-9 with TRBJ2-2, with 8 bases identical to TRBD1. This CDR3 comprises 17 residues. The germline V gene encodes CDR1 SEHNR and CDR2 FQNEAQ (reference sequence). The J segment lost 4 bases and the V segment lost 2 bases, leaving 9 bases of the junction unmatched. This CDR3 is CASSLMPGRGLTGELFF. Written as DNA, the CDR3 is TGTGCCAGCAGCTTAATGCCCGGCAGGGGGCTCACCGGGGAGCTGTTTTTT.

The chain recombines TRBV5-1 with TRBJ1-2, with 9 bases matching TRBD1. There are 13 residues in the CDR3. V shed 5 bases, J shed 8 bases, and the junction held 7 bases outside the gene matches. Germline CDR1 reads SGHRS; CDR2 reads YFSETQ. The CDR3 DNA is TGCGCCAGCAGGGCTGGGACAGGGTCCGGCTACACCTTC. Its translation is CASRAGTGSGYTF. Full variable domain (missing parts from reference TRBV5-1 and TRBJ1-2): KAGVTQTPRYLIKTRGQQVTLSCSPISGHRSVSWYQQTPGQGLQFLFEYFSETQRNKGNFPGRFSGRQFSNSRSEMNVSTLELGDSALYLCASRAGTGSGYTFGSGTRLTVV.

A note on this clone: The junction and the germline gene differ at one end; a read error may be behind it. V is TRBV7-7 and J is TRBJ2-3; 12 bases match TRBD2. CDR3 size: 17 residues. Germline loops: CDR1 SSHAT, CDR2 FNYEAQ (reference sequence). The DNA for the CDR3 is TGTGCTAGCAGCCCCCTCCGACTAGCGGGAGAAACAGATACGCAGTATTTT. It codes for CASSPLRLAGETDTQYF.

The chain employs TRBV7-9 and TRBJ2-1, with 7 bases lining up with TRBD2. Germline V gene sequence: CDR1 SEHNR, CDR2 FQNEAQ (reference sequence). CDR3 length equals 14 residues. Trimming took 5 bases from V and 10 from J; bases not matched to a gene: 11. The chain's CDR3 is CASSPGTTAREQFF. In nucleotides, the CDR3 is TGTGCCAGCAGCCCCGGGACTACCGCCAGGGAGCAGTTCTTC.

This clone was counted once. The V and J genes are TRBV7-9 and TRBJ1-2; 9 bases map to TRBD1. Unmatched junction bases numbered 2, after V lost 1 base and J lost 5 bases. The CDR3 consists of 14 residues. Germline V gene sequence: CDR1 SEHNR, CDR2 FQNEAQ (reference sequence). CDR3 residues: CASSLGDRAYGYTF. The CDR3 DNA reads TGTGCCAGCAGCTTAGGGGACAGGGCTTATGGCTACACCTTC.

This clone has a single count. This chain uses TRBV27 with TRBJ1-1, with D perhaps matching TRBD1 (6 bases). Trimming removed 7 bases at V and 8 bases at J, with 17 bases between. The CDR3 runs to 13 residues. Germline-derived CDR1 and CDR2 are MNHEY and SMNVEV (reference sequence). CDR3 in amino acids: CASTTSRTAEAFF. In DNA, the CDR3 is TGTGCCAGCACCACCTCCCGGACAGCCGAAGCTTTCTTT.

The count of this clone is one. The chain recombines TRBV7-8 with TRBJ1-4; TRBD1 might be the D (5 bases). Trimming took off 4 bases at V and 10 bases at J, with 16 bases between the two ends. Germline V gene sequence: CDR1 SGHVS, CDR2 FQNEAQ. The CDR3 is 14 amino acids. For the CDR3, the DNA is TGTGCCAGCAGCTACGGACAACAGCGGGGAAAACTGTTTTTT. Its protein product is CASSYGQQRGKLFF.

The genes are TRBV29-1 and TRBJ2-5; 9 bases map to TRBD1. Germline V gene lookup returns CDR1 SQVTM and CDR2 ANQGSEA. The CDR3 is 13 amino acids. DNA of the CDR3: TGCAGTTCTAAAGGACAGGGGTTTGAGACCCAGTACTTC. This translates into CSSKGQGFETQYF.

As DNA, the CDR3 is TGTGCCAGCAGCTCCAGACAAGCCGAGAACACCGGGGAGCTGTTTTTT. It encodes CASSSRQAENTGELFF. This chain uses TRBV7-2 with TRBJ2-2; D remains unclear. The CDR3 totals 16 residues. Trimming removed 4 bases at V and 1 base at J, with 13 bases between. Germline CDR1 reads SGHTA; CDR2 reads FQGNSA. Looking up the rest from reference TRBV7-2 and TRBJ2-2 gives the full variable domain: GAGVSQSPSNKVTEKGKDVELRCDPISGHTALYWYRQSLGQGLEFLIYFQGNSAPDKSGLPSDRFSAERTGGSVSTLTIQRTQQEDSAVYLCASSSRQAENTGELFFGEGSRLTVL.

This sequence joins TRBV6-5 and TRBJ1-1; no definite D call. V gave up 8 bases and J gave up 6 bases, with 10 bases separating them. The CDR3 loop spans 11 amino acids. CDR1 is MNHEY, CDR2 SVGAGI, per germline. DNA for the CDR3: TGTGCCAGCCTCGAGGCGGCTGAAGCTTTCTTT. Translated: CASLEAAEAFF.

CDR3: CASSPGTASQETQYF. The DNA for the CDR3 is TGTGCCAGCTCACCAGGGACAGCCTCGCAAGAGACCCAGTACTTC. The J gene is TRBJ2-5, the V gene TRBV18, with 7 bases fitting TRBD1. Germline V lookup: CDR1 KGHSH, CDR2 LQKENI. The length of the CDR3 is 15 residues. V shed 2 bases and J 2 bases; nucleotides not matched to a gene: 5.

V is TRBV6-2 or TRBV6-3 and J is TRBJ1-2; D possibly corresponds to TRBD1 (6 bases). V gave up 3 bases and J gave up 7 bases, with 15 bases separating them. Germline assignment: CDR1 MNHEY and CDR2 SVGEGT. CDR3 length: 14 amino acids. The CDR3 nucleotides read TGTGCCAGCAGTTATGGACAGCCACTCAGTGGCTACACCTTC. Its translation: CASSYGQPLSGYTF.

This clone was recorded once. The V and J genes are TRBV19 and TRBJ2-3, with a weak D call TRBD1 (6 bases). Germline V gene sequence: CDR1 LNHDA, CDR2 SQIVND (reference sequence). The CDR3 runs 13 residues. V was clipped by 5 bases and J by 3 bases, with 9 bases between them. The CDR3 sequence is CASSSQGTDTQYF. DNA for the CDR3: TGTGCCAGTAGTTCCCAGGGGACAGATACGCAGTATTTT.

The genes are TRBV11-2 and TRBJ2-1; 8 bases map to TRBD2. This CDR3 region has 18 residues. The J segment lost 6 bases and the V segment lost 0 bases, leaving 13 bases of the junction unmatched. The germline CDR1 and CDR2 sequences are SGHAT and FQNNGV. This chain's CDR3 is CASSLEGHWTSRPNEQFF. In DNA, the CDR3 is TGTGCCAGCAGCTTAGAGGGCCATTGGACTAGCCGCCCCAATGAGCAGTTCTTC.

V is TRBV5-1 and J is TRBJ1-1; D remains unclear. Germline values: CDR1 SGHRS, CDR2 YFSETQ. The CDR3 length is 15 residues. Trimming took 2 bases from V and 1 from J, leaving 12 bases between them. CDR3 nucleotides: TGCGCCAGCAGCTTACCCCCGGGAGGGAACACTGAAGCTTTCTTT. Translation: CASSLPPGGNTEAFF.

Here the CDR3 DNA reads TGTGCCAGCAGTTACTCCTTCACTAGCACAGATACGCAGTATTTT. Its translation is CASSYSFTSTDTQYF. The chain carries TRBV6-5 and TRBJ2-3; no clear D gene. This CDR3 is built from 15 residues. Germline CDR1 and CDR2: MNHEY and SVGAGI. V lost 0 bases, J lost 0 bases, and 7 bases lay in between.

V is TRBV2 and J is TRBJ1-6; D is unresolved. Germline values: CDR1 SNHLY, CDR2 FYNNEI. V dropped 8 bases and J dropped 10 bases, with 21 bases sitting between them. This CDR3 is built from 15 residues. The CDR3 nucleotides read TGTGCCAGCTGCCTTTTGGGCAGTACCGGATCACCCCTCCACTTT. Its protein product is CASCLLGSTGSPLHF.